Sequencing of this T cell receptor (beta chain) was carried out in a study of T and B cells in COVID-19 patients (dated by TCRdb to 2018 to 2021). For the wider study: In this study, adaptive immunity was profiled in COVID-19 patients who either had active infection or had recovered, using TRB and IGH repertoire sequencing of peripheral blood. The recovered cohort had a median age of roughly 30 years, compared with 67 years in the active-infection cohort. Critical illness requiring mechanical ventilation or ECMO was present in about 65% of the 20 patients in the active-infection cohort. Over 8 million TCR sequences were analysed from a TCR and BCR sequence repository that comprised roughly 38 patients and roughly 73 time points. A recovered cohort was made up of more than 15 patients contributing approximately 21 samples, mostly after mild to moderate COVID-19 managed as outpatients. As many as 9 follow-up blood samples were taken per patient, and some of the samples covered different disease stages within the same individual. Two patients were included in both the recovered and active cohorts because samples were available from active disease and after recovery. Comorbidities linked to unfavorable COVID-19 outcome were present in about 90% of the roughly 20 patients in the active-infection cohort. For the repertoire analyses, the comparison was an age-matched reference group of under 50 healthy donors who were negative for COVID-19 antibodies.

Sequencing instrument: Illumina MiSeq. TRB rearrangements were amplified by multiplex PCR with BIOMED2 TRB-A/B primer pools. Illumina-compatible adapters and 7-nucleotide sample barcodes were added to the amplicons in two consecutive PCRs. All library PCRs used Phusion HS II polymerase. The amplicons were purified from gel with the NucleoSpin Gel and PCR Clean-up kit, measured on Qubit, and combined at roughly 4.4 nM. Before Illumina next-generation sequencing, the quality of the amplicon pool was assessed on an Agilent 2100 Bioanalyzer. The published analysis was carried out like this. Annotation of TRB rearrangements was performed with MiXCR 3.0.8 using the default MiXCR reference library. Sequences with fewer than 2 reads and non-productive reads were filtered out, and every unique CDR3 nucleotide sequence was treated as a single clone. R 3.5.1 was used to calculate clonality, diversity, richness and V-J gene usage. GLIPH2 was used to cluster TCRs by CDR3 similarity, and OLGA was used to calculate generation probabilities. GLIPH2 clusters were kept only if they contained at least four unique TCR clonotypes found in at least three individuals. The public sequencing data were trimmed at Q25 with fastp and processed into clonotypes with MiXCR by TCRdb, which kept only in-frame beta chains. Rows with a matching CDR3 protein are joined into one entry that keeps the most common DNA and genes. TCRdb, not the authors, supplied the V and J calls. The table for this sample lists approximately 5,500 distinct CDR3 sequences; 21% of them were counted only once. About 3% of the sample rests with the top ten.

General conclusions and limits of the study: Strongly skewed TRBV/TRBJ gene usage was reported in patients with COVID-19. Specific T cell subsets (CD4+/Treg/CD8+) and sorted SARS-CoV-2-responsive or tetramer+ T cells had not yet been sequenced, and the corresponding sequencing experiments were ongoing. TRB repertoires were found to be highly clonal in active COVID-19, whereas diversity and richness at recovery were found to rise above healthy donor levels. The cohort was judged too small for assessing how HLA contributes to COVID-19 susceptibility or severity. A total of roughly 2,500 exclusive TCR clusters, including some 32 low-pGen clusters, were found in the recovered cohort. The reported TCR clusters were said to need prospective validation before any clinical use. Blood samples from mildly ill patients during symptoms and early samples from severe cases were scarce.

This clonotype is identified as medium-sized (0.01 to 0.1%). Its antigen has not been determined. Base qualities are missing; no much larger clone stands one base away. TRB repertoires were amplified using about 220-500 ng of genomic DNA isolated from blood. This TCR was sampled from a human donor with active COVID-19. Sequenced sample: blood.

The CDR3 sequence is CATRLTGDRTDTQYF. The nucleotide sequence is given as TGTGCCACCAGACTTACAGGGGACCGCACAGATACGCAGTATTTT. Here the chain combines TRBV6-5 and TRBJ2-3, and TRBD1 matches 7 of the central bases. For this chain, trimming is 10 bases at the V end and 1 base at the J end, and the number of junction bases without a gene match is 11. CDR3 length: 15 amino acids, cysteine to phenylalanine. The retained sequence is limited to the CDR3, 45 bases, with the frame set at the first base. From a lookup of the germline V gene, CDR1 and CDR2 are MNHEY and SVGAGI.